The source of this T cell receptor (beta chain) is a study of blood T cells in healthy people across ages. Study results and caveats: In older individuals, TCR beta diversity per million T cells was lower, falling roughly linearly with age. Total diversity from one million sequenced T cells was likely underestimated.

Germline CDR1 reads GTSNPN; CDR2 reads SVGIG (reference sequence). This CDR3 region has 11 residues. V was clipped by 1 base and J by 9 bases, with 7 bases between them. The second PCR ran about 6 to 11 cycles with a sample-barcoded 5' primer and J-beta primers. TCRdb independently ran MiXCR on the 5' RACE reads; one entry per CDR3 protein. The table lists about 970,000 distinct CDR3 sequences, roughly half of them singletons. A note on this clonotype: Its antigen is not known.

Each donor was a healthy Caucasian individual from Russia, aged roughly 6 to 100. This clonotype was sampled from a woman between 55 and 75 years old in good health. The V call is TRBV30, the J call TRBJ2-1; D is uncertain. The sequenced material came from blood. The DNA of the CDR3 is TGTGCCTGGAGTGAGAGGAGTGAGCAGTTCTTC. Translation gives CAWSERSEQFF.